Below are 29 T cell receptor beta chains sequenced from a single sample in a study of control samples from healthy donors and cancer patients. The repertoire was sequenced with immunoSEQ multiplex PCR; TCRdb's copy has only in-frame clones and lacks some. The sample shows 65,000 to 80,000 clones, roughly 90% of them seen only once. Sequences were obtained from PBMCs. The receptors derive from a woman aged 45-59 years with colorectal cancer.

This CDR3 reads CASSSIRQETQYF. In DNA form, the CDR3 reads TGTGCCAGCAGCTCAATACGGCAAGAGACCCAGTACTTC. The chain couples TRBV5-8 to TRBJ2-5; no reliable D call. The CDR3 runs to 13 residues. Looked up from germline, CDR1 is SGHTS and CDR2 is YDEGEE. Trimming cost V 3 bases and J 2 bases, with 8 bases left between them.

This clone was detected once. The genes are TRBV29-1 and TRBJ2-2; 8 nucleotides match TRBD1. J lost 4 bases, V lost 2 bases, and 3 bases had no gene match. The CDR3 is 14 residues long. Per the germline V gene, CDR1 is SQVTM and CDR2 is ANQGSEA. The CDR3, as DNA: TGCAGCGTTGAACAGGGGGCAGGCACCGGGGAGCTGTTTTTT. Translating it yields CSVEQGAGTGELFF.

For the CDR3, the DNA is TGTGCCAGCAGTTCTACCGGGACACCCTACGTCAATGAGCAGTTCTTC. It encodes CASSSTGTPYVNEQFF. The V call is TRBV6-5, the J call TRBJ2-1; tentative D call: TRBD1 (6 bases). V lost 4 bases to trimming and J lost 6 bases, with 19 bases between them. The CDR3 runs 16 residues. The germline V gene encodes CDR1 MNHEY and CDR2 SVGAGI.

The chain has TRBV29-1 and TRBJ2-1, with TRBD2 matching 10 bases. CDR1 is SQVTM and CDR2 is ANQGSEA in the germline V gene. V lost 3 bases to trimming and J lost 7 bases; unmatched junction nucleotides: 3. The CDR3 has 13 amino acids. This chain's CDR3 is CSVDSGGGNEQFF. CDR3 nucleotides: TGCAGCGTTGACAGCGGGGGGGGAAATGAGCAGTTCTTC.

The chain links TRBV7-2 to TRBJ1-5; TRBD1 matches at 9 bases. V was clipped by 1 base and J by 3 bases; unmatched bases: 4. In germline, CDR1 is SGHTA, CDR2 FQGNSA. This CDR3 spans 16 amino acids. The chain's CDR3 is CASSLEQGANNQPQHF. The CDR3 nucleotides are TGTGCCAGCAGCTTAGAACAGGGGGCTAACAATCAGCCCCAGCATTTT.

The chain employs TRBV28 and TRBJ2-3; 7 bases map to TRBD1. The junction had 5 bases not matched to a gene; V was cut back by 3 bases and J by 2 bases. CDR1 is MDHEN, CDR2 SYDVKM, per germline. CDR3 length: 15 residues. The CDR3 is CASSFTGQYTDTQYF. The CDR3 bases are TGTGCCAGCAGTTTTACGGGACAGTACACAGATACGCAGTATTTT.

The chain couples TRBV28 to TRBJ1-5; 7 positions agree with TRBD1. Unmatched junction bases numbered 9, after V lost 4 bases and J lost 6 bases. Germline CDR1 MDHEN, CDR2 SYDVKM. This CDR3 region has 15 residues. CDR3 coding DNA: TGTGCCAGCAGTTGGGACAGAGGGACGAGTCAGCCCCAGCATTTT. The encoded protein is CASSWDRGTSQPQHF.

CDR3 nucleotide sequence: TGTGCCAGCAGCCAAGATCGAAAGAGGGGTTTTAATTCACCCCTCCACTTT. The encoded protein is CASSQDRKRGFNSPLHF. The chain combines TRBV4-2 with TRBJ1-6, with a possible D match to TRBD1 (5 bases). CDR3 length: 17 residues. V was clipped by 0 bases and J by 6 bases, with 15 bases between them. The germline V gene has CDR1 LGHNA and CDR2 YNFKEQ.

This clone was seen a single time. The rearrangement joins TRBV30 to TRBJ2-7; tentatively, D is TRBD1 or TRBD2 (5 bases each). The CDR3 totals 13 residues. CDR1 is GTSNPN and CDR2 is SVGIG in the germline V gene (reference sequence). V gave up 2 bases and J gave up 2 bases, with 10 bases separating them. CDR3 in amino acids: CAWSRDLTYEQYV. The CDR3 DNA sequence: TGTGCCTGGAGTAGGGACCTAACCTACGAGCAGTACGTC.

The chain carries TRBV28 and TRBJ1-4, with no clear D. The V and J ends lost 3 bases and 1 base respectively, with 6 bases between them. This CDR3 comprises 14 residues. Germline V gene data show CDR1 as MDHEN and CDR2 as SYDVKM. The CDR3 protein is CASSFLGTNEKLFF. CDR3 sequence (DNA): TGTGCCAGCAGTTTCCTGGGAACTAATGAAAAACTGTTTTTT.

This chain joins TRBV6-1 and TRBJ1-3; 8 bases line up with TRBD1. V shed 3 bases and J 5 bases; nucleotides not matched to a gene: 3. Germline CDR1 MNHNS, CDR2 SASEGT. The CDR3 loop spans 14 amino acids. CDR3 residues: CASSEAGGRNTIYF. The CDR3 DNA is TGTGCCAGCAGTGAGGCAGGGGGCAGAAACACCATATATTTT.

The rearrangement joins TRBV27 to TRBJ1-2; D is perhaps TRBD1 (5 bases). V was pared by 4 bases and J by 5 bases, with 14 bases between. There are 14 residues in the CDR3. Germline assignment: CDR1 MNHEY and CDR2 SMNVEV (reference sequence). This CDR3 is CASSSSGTLYGYTF. The CDR3, as DNA: TGTGCCAGCAGTTCCTCGGGGACCCTTTATGGCTACACCTTC.

This sequence joins TRBV7-7 and TRBJ2-5, with 7 positions matching TRBD2. CDR1 and CDR2 from the germline V gene are SSHAT and FNYEAQ (reference sequence). This CDR3 is built from 15 residues. Unmatched junction bases numbered 2, after V lost 1 base and J lost 0 bases. Written as DNA, the CDR3 is TGTGCCAGCAGCTTAGGGACTAGTAACCAAGAGACCCAGTACTTC. Its translation is CASSLGTSNQETQYF.

The rearrangement joins TRBV19 to TRBJ1-1, with 7 nucleotides matching TRBD1. CDR3 length: 15 residues. Germline values: CDR1 LNHDA, CDR2 SQIVND (reference sequence). V was pared by 5 bases and J by 5 bases, with 11 bases of the junction left unmatched. In nucleotides, the CDR3 is TGTGCCAGTAGTGAGCACCGACAGGGCGGTACTGAAGCTTTCTTT. This encodes CASSEHRQGGTEAFF. The whole variable domain, remainder taken from reference TRBV19 and TRBJ1-1, is DGGITQSPKYLFRKEGQNVTLSCEQNLNHDAMYWYRQDPGQGLRLIYYSQIVNDFQKGDIAEGYSVSREKKESFPLTVTSAQKNPTAFYLCASSEHRQGGTEAFFGQGTRLTVV.

Note on this clone: Other DNA sequences of this sample code for an identical CDR3. The rearrangement joins TRBV10-2 to TRBJ1-2; TRBD1 agrees at 7 bases. The CDR3 has 14 residues. The germline V gene encodes CDR1 WSHSY and CDR2 SAAADI. J lost 1 base, V lost 8 bases, and 7 bases had no gene match. The CDR3 region has the DNA TGCGCCAGCTGGACAGGAGACATTAACTATGGCTACACCTTC. Amino acids: CASWTGDINYGYTF.

This clone was observed a single time. The gene calls are TRBV6-2 or TRBV6-3 and TRBJ2-6; maybe TRBD1 (5 bases). The V gene's germline CDR1 is MNHEY and CDR2 SVGEGT. This CDR3 region has 17 residues. Deletions cut 6 bases from V and 1 base from J, with 16 bases between. This chain's CDR3 is CASSSGRGASGANVLTF. The DNA for the CDR3 is TGTGCCAGCAGCTCAGGTAGGGGCGCTTCTGGGGCCAACGTCCTGACTTTC.

This clone appeared once. The chain couples TRBV7-2 to TRBJ1-4; D perhaps matches TRBD1 (6 bases). This CDR3 is 14 amino acids long. Germline V CDR1 and CDR2: SGHTA, FQGNSA. The V gene lost 5 bases and the J gene lost 3 bases, with 10 bases spanning the gap. CDR3 in amino acids: CASSPGHSNEKLFF. CDR3 nucleotide sequence: TGTGCCAGCAGCCCGGGACATTCTAATGAAAAACTGTTTTTT.

CDR3 coding DNA: TGCAGTGCTAGTCTGCTGATAGGACAGAGGAGGACCCAGTACTTC. Translated: CSASLLIGQRRTQYF. This chain joins TRBV20-1 and TRBJ2-5, with D perhaps matching TRBD1 (6 bases). The V gene lost 3 bases and the J gene lost 7 bases, with 21 bases spanning the gap. CDR1 DFQATT and CDR2 SNEGSKA come from the germline V gene (reference sequence). The CDR3 runs to 15 residues.

The rearrangement joins TRBV6-6 to TRBJ2-1; no clear D. The germline V gene encodes CDR1 MNHNY and CDR2 SVGAGI (reference sequence). The CDR3 extends over 11 amino acids. The V end was cut by 0 bases, the J end by 10 bases, with 4 bases between. In nucleotides, the CDR3 is TGTGCCAGCAGTTACTCGGACGAGCAGTTCTTC. Translation gives CASSYSDEQFF.

The chain links TRBV6-6 to TRBJ2-2, with 8 positions matching TRBD1. Trimming at V came to 2 bases and at J to 7 bases, leaving 9 bases not matched to a gene. This CDR3 is 16 amino acids long. CDR1 is MNHNY and CDR2 is SVGAGI in the germline V gene (reference sequence). The CDR3 coding sequence is TGTGCCAGCAGTTACGGTGCAGGGGGCTATGGCGGGGAGCTGTTTTTT. The encoded protein is CASSYGAGGYGGELFF.

This sequence joins TRBV2 and TRBJ1-5, with a weak D call TRBD1 (5 bases). Germline CDR1 reads SNHLY; CDR2 reads FYNNEI. Deletions cut 2 bases from V and 6 bases from J, with 11 bases between. This CDR3 has 14 residues. The CDR3 DNA reads TGTGCCAGCAGTGAAATCAGGGTAGGTCAGCCCCAGCATTTT. Protein sequence: CASSEIRVGQPQHF.

This chain links TRBV12-3 or TRBV12-4 with TRBJ1-5; D is unresolved. This CDR3 contains 13 residues. Trimming left V 3 bases short and J 9 bases short, with 12 bases between. This chain's CDR3 is CASSFGDPRPQHF. The CDR3 bases are TGTGCCAGCAGTTTCGGGGATCCCAGGCCCCAGCATTTT.

The chain has TRBV9 and TRBJ1-1, with unresolved D. The germline CDR1 and CDR2 sequences are SGDLS and YYNGEE. The CDR3 is 13 amino acids. V shed 0 bases and J shed 5 bases, with 8 bases lying between them. In DNA form, the CDR3 reads TGTGCCAGCAGCGTAGACGGTTGGACTGAAGCTTTCTTT. This encodes CASSVDGWTEAFF.

V is TRBV7-8 and J is TRBJ2-2; D perhaps matches TRBD2 (7 bases). V was cut by 5 bases and J by 5 bases, with 15 bases left in between. This CDR3 has 15 amino acids. The germline V gene encodes CDR1 SGHVS and CDR2 FQNEAQ. This CDR3 is CASSGGARKTGELFF. CDR3 sequence (DNA): TGTGCCAGCAGCGGGGGGGCGCGAAAAACCGGGGAGCTGTTTTTT.

The V and J genes are TRBV27 and TRBJ2-1; 9 positions match TRBD2. CDR3 size: 16 residues. After removal of 2 bases from V and 3 bases from J, the junction contained 5 bases not matched to a gene. Germline CDR1 reads MNHEY; CDR2 reads SMNVEV (reference sequence). CDR3 region: CASSLESGGYYNEQFF. Written as DNA, the CDR3 is TGTGCCAGCAGTTTAGAAAGCGGGGGGTACTACAATGAGCAGTTCTTC.

This chain joins TRBV29-1 and TRBJ2-5; D not certain. Germline V gene data show CDR1 as SQVTM and CDR2 as ANQGSEA. There are 12 residues in the CDR3. The ends were cut back, 4 bases at V and 1 base at J, with 7 bases in the middle. CDR3 amino acids: CSVVTSQETQYF. Here the CDR3 DNA reads TGCAGCGTTGTCACCAGCCAAGAGACCCAGTACTTC.

V and J are TRBV12-5 and TRBJ2-2, with TRBD1 identical over 7 bases. Trimming cost V 8 bases and J 4 bases; bases outside gene matches: 19. The CDR3 is 18 residues long. Per germline, CDR1 LGHNT and CDR2 FRNRAP. The CDR3 region is CASMARDSRDEITGELFF. The CDR3, as DNA: TGTGCTAGTATGGCCCGGGACAGCCGGGATGAGATCACCGGGGAGCTGTTTTTT.

The chain employs TRBV4-1 and TRBJ2-1; 8 bases align to TRBD1. Germline V gene data show CDR1 as MGHRA and CDR2 as YSYEKL. V gave up 4 bases and J gave up 4 bases; unmatched junction bases: 3. The CDR3 covers 14 residues. The chain's CDR3 is CASSLGTGYNEQFF. As DNA, the CDR3 is TGCGCCAGCAGCCTAGGGACAGGTTACAATGAGCAGTTCTTC.

The chain uses TRBV5-6 and TRBJ2-7; 8 bases line up with TRBD1. Germline V gene data show CDR1 as SGHDT and CDR2 as YYEEEE. J gave up 4 bases and V 4 bases, and 4 bases lay outside the gene matches. This CDR3 has 13 residues. CDR3 DNA: TGTGCCAGCAGCACGCGGGACAGGTACGAGCAGTACGTC. It specifies CASSTRDRYEQYV.